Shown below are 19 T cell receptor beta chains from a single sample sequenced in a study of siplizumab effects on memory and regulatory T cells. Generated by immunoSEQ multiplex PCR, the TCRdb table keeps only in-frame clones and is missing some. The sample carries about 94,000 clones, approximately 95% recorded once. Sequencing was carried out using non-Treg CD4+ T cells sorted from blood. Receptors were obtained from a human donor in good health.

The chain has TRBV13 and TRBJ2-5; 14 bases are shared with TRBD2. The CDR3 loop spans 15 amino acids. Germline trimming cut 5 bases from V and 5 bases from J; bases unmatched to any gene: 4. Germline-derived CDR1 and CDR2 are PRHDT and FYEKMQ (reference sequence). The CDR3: CASSQRTSGGETQYF. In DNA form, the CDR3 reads TGTGCCAGCAGCCAGAGGACTAGCGGGGGGGAGACCCAGTACTTC.

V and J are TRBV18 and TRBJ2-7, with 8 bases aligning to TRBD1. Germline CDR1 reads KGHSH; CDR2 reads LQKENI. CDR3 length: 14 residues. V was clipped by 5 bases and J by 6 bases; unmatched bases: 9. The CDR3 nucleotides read TGTGCCAGCTCAAACCAGGGGGCTAACCTCGAGCAGTACTTC. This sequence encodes CASSNQGANLEQYF. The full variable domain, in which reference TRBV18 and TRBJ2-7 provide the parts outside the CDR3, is NAGVMQNPRHLVRRRGQEARLRCSPMKGHSHVYWYRQLPEEGLKFMVYLQKENIIDESGMPKERFSAEFPKEGPSILRIQQVVRGDSAAYFCASSNQGANLEQYFGPGTRLTVT.

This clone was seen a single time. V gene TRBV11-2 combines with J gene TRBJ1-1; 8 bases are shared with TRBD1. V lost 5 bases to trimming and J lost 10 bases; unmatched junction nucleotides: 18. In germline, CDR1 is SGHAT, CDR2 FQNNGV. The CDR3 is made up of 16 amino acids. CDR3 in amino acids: CASSPQDRFNTGGAFF. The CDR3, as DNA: TGTGCCAGCAGCCCCCAGGACAGGTTTAACACAGGGGGAGCTTTCTTT.

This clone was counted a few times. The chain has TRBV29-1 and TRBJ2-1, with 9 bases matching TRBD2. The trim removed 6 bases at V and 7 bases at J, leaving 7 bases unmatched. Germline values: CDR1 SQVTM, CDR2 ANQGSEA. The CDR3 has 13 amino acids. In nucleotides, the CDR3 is TGCAGCGTCGATAGCGGGAGTGTGAATGAGCAGTTCTTC. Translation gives CSVDSGSVNEQFF.

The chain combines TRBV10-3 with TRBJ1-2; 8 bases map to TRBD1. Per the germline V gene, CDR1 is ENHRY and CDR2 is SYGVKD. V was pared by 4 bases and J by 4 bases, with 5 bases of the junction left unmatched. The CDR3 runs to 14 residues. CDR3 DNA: TGTGCCATCAGTGGGGCAGGGGGCCCCTATGGCTACACCTTC. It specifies CAISGAGGPYGYTF.

This chain's CDR3 is CASSLGGHITGNTIYF. Written as DNA, the CDR3 is TGTGCCAGCAGCTTGGGGGGACATATTACGGGAAACACCATATATTTT. The chain is built from TRBV5-4 and TRBJ1-3; D possibly corresponds to TRBD1 (6 bases). This CDR3 is 16 amino acids long. CDR1 and CDR2 (germline): SGHNT, YYREEE (reference sequence). V dropped 0 bases and J dropped 4 bases, with 14 bases sitting between them.

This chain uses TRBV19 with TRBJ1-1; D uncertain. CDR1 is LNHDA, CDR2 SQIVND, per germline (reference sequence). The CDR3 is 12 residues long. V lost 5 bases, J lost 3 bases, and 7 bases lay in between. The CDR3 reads CASSRYDTEAFF. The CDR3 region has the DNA TGTGCCAGTAGTCGGTACGACACTGAAGCTTTCTTT.

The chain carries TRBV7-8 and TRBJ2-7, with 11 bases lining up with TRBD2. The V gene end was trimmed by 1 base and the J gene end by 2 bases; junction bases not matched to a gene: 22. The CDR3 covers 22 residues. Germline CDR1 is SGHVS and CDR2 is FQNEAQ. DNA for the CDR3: TGTGCCAGCAGCTTAGAGGCATTAGCGGGAGGGCTTGTCAGCGTGGCTCCCTACGAGCAGTACTTC. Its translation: CASSLEALAGGLVSVAPYEQYF.

CDR3 DNA sequence: TGTGCCAGCAGTGAAGCAAGCAGCCCGGGGGCATACGAGCAGTACTTC. It is translated as CASSEASSPGAYEQYF. The chain joins TRBV6-1 to TRBJ2-7; D possibly matches TRBD1 or TRBD2 (6 bases each). Germline V gene data show CDR1 as MNHNS and CDR2 as SASEGT. The CDR3 is 16 amino acids. V gave up 0 bases and J gave up 4 bases, with 16 bases separating them.

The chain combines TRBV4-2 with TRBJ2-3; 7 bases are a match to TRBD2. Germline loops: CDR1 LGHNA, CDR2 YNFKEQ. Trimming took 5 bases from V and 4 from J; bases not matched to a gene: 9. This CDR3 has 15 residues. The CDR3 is CASSSGGSFPDTQYF. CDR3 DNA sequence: TGTGCCAGCAGCTCTGGCGGGAGCTTTCCAGATACGCAGTATTTT.

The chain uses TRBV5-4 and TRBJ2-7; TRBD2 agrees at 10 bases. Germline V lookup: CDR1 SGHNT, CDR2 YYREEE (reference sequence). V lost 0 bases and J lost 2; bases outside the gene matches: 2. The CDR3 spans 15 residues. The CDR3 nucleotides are TGTGCCAGCAGCTTGGCGAGCGGGAGGGCCTACGAGCAGTACTTC. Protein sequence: CASSLASGRAYEQYF.

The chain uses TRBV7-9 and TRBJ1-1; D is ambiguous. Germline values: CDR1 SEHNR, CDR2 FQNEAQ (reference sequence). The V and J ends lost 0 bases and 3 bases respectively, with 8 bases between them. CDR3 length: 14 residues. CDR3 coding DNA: TGTGCCAGCAGCTTAGCGAGGACGGACACTGAAGCTTTCTTT. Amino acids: CASSLARTDTEAFF.

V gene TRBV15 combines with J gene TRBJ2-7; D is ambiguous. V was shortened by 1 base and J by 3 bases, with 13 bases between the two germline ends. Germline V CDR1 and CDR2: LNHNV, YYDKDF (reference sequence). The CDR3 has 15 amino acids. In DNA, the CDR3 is TGTGCCACCAGCAGAGGAGCCCTGGGCGTCTACGAGCAGTACTTC. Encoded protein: CATSRGALGVYEQYF.

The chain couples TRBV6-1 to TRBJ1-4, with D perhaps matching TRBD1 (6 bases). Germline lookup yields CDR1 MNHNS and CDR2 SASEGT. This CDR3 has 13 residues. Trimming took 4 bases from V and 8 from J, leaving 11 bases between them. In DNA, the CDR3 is TGTGCCAGCAGTGGGGGCGGGGGCGAAAAACTGTTTTTT. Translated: CASSGGGGEKLFF.

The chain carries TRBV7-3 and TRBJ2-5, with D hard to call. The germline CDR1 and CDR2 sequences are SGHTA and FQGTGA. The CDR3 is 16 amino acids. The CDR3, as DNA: TGTGCTAGTACTACGGCCCCTAAGTCCTTTCAAGAGACCCAGTACTTC. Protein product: CASTTAPKSFQETQYF.

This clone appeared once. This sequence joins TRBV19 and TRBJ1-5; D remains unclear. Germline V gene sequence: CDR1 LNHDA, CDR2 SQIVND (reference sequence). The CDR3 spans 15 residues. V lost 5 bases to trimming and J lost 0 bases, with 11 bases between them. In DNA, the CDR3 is TGTGCCAGTAGTGGGCAGCCTTATAGCAATCAGCCCCAGCATTTT. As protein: CASSGQPYSNQPQHF.

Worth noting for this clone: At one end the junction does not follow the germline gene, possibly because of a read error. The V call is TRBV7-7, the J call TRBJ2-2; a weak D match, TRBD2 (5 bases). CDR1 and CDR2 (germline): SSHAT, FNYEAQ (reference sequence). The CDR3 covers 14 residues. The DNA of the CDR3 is TGTGCTAGCAGCTTAGAGGGTAACACCGGGGAGCTGTTTTTT. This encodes CASSLEGNTGELFF.

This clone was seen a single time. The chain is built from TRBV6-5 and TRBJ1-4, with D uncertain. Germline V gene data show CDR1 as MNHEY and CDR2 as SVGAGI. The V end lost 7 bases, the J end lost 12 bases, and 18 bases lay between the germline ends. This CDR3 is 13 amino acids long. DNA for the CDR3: TGTGCCAGCATTAGGCCCGGGTCCGAGGAACTGTTTTTT. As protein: CASIRPGSEELFF.

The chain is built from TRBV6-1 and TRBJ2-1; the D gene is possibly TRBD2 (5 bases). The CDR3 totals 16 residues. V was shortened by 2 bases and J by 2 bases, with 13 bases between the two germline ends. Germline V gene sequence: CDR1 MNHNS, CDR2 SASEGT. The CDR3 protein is CASSESLSGPYNEQFF. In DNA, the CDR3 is TGTGCCAGCAGTGAATCCCTGAGCGGACCCTACAATGAGCAGTTCTTC.